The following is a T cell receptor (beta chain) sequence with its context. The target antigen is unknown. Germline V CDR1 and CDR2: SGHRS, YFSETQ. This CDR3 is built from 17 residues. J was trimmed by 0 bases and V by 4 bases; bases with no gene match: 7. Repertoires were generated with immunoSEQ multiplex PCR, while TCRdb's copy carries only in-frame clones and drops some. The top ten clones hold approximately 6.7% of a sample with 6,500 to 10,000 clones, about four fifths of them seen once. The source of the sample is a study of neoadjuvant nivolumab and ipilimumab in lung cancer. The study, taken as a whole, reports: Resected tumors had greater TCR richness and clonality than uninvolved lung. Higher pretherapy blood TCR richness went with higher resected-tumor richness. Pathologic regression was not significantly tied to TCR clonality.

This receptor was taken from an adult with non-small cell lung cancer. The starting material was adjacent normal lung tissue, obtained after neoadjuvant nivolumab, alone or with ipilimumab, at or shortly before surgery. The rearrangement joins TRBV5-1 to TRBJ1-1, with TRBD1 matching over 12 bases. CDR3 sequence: CASSTRDRGPMNTEAFF. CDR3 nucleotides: TGCGCCAGCAGCACCCGGGACAGGGGGCCGATGAACACTGAAGCTTTCTTT.